This TCR beta chain was obtained from a study of T cells after yellow fever vaccination. Study summary: Fractions low in cell number were prepared with SMART-Seq v4 Ultra Low Input.

Study-wide findings and caveats: Researchers cautioned that FACS-sorted repertoires could harbor abundant clonotypes contaminating from the bulk population. Reappearing after the booster were most of the clones from primary vaccination (96% CD4, approximately 85% CD8).

This clonotype was seen ten or more times. Its specificity is not known. Germline-derived CDR1 and CDR2 are SGHTA and FQGTGA. Trimming cost V 5 bases and J 3 bases; bases outside gene matches: 5. This CDR3 comprises 15 residues. By 5'RACE template switching, TCR cDNA was produced, with a universal primer site and UMIs added in the process. TCRdb re-called the 5' RACE reads with MiXCR, one entry per CDR3 protein. The sample gives tens of thousands of distinct CDR3 sequences, around 7.8% of which show up once; roughly 28% is in the top ten. The receptor was derived from a man aged 18 to 35 who received the YFV17D yellow fever vaccine. Sequencing used CD8+ T cells sorted from PBMCs, obtained more than 8 days after the first yellow fever vaccination. This chain connects TRBV7-3 to TRBJ2-2; 8 bases match TRBD1. The CDR3 bases are TGTGCCAGCAGCCCCCGGACAGGGTACACCGGGGAGCTGTTTTTT. Protein product: CASSPRTGYTGELFF.